The next 2 T cell receptor beta chains were all read from a single sample in a study of CD8+CD57+ T cells in acquired aplastic anemia. Genomic DNA constituted the template upon which TCR beta VDJ and CDR3 profiling was performed. TCRdb fed the reads into MiXCR, producing one record per CDR3 protein. The sample consists of tens of thousands of distinct CDR3 sequences, around half of them appearing once. The sequenced material came from sorted CD4+, CD8+, or CD8+CD57+ T cells (not recorded which) from PBMCs. The receptors were gathered from a human donor in good health, serving as a control.

The rearrangement links TRBV19 to TRBJ2-2, with D perhaps given as TRBD1 or TRBD2 (5 bases each). Trimming cost V 6 bases and J 5 bases, with 16 bases left between them. Germline CDR1 reads LNHDA; CDR2 reads SQIVND (reference sequence). The CDR3 extends over 15 amino acids. The DNA of the CDR3 is TGTGCCAGTAGGCCTGGGACGGAAGGGACCGGGGAGCTGTTTTTT. It codes for CASRPGTEGTGELFF.

Written as DNA, the CDR3 is TGTGCCAGCAGCTTCGGCCGGCAGTTTGGTTCACCCCTCCACTTT. Translated, it gives CASSFGRQFGSPLHF. This chain links TRBV7-9 with TRBJ1-6, with no clear D. CDR3 length: 15 amino acids. Germline lookup yields CDR1 SEHNR and CDR2 FQNEAQ (reference sequence). V shed 3 bases and J shed 9 bases, with 15 bases lying between them.